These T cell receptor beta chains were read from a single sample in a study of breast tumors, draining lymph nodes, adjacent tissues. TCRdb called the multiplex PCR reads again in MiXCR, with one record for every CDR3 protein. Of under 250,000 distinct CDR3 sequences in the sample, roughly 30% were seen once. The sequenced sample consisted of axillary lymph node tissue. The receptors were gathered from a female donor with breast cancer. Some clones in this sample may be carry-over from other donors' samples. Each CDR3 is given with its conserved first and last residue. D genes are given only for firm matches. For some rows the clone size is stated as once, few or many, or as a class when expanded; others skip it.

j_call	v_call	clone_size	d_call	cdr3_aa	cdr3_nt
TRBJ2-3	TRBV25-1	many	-	CASSENRVGTQYF	TGTGCCAGCAGTGAAAACAGGGTAGGGACGCAGTATTTT
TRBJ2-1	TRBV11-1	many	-	CASSLAGTPIYNEQFF	TGTGCCAGCAGTTTAGCCGGGACTCCAATCTACAATGAGCAGTTCTTC
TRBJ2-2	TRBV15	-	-	CATSRGTGGLGLAVGELFF	TGTGCCACCAGCAGGGGAACAGGGGGGTTAGGACTAGCCGTCGGGGAGCTGTTTTTT
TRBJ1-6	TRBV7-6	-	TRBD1	CASSLAPGQSNSPLHF	TGTGCCAGCAGCTTAGCCCCGGGACAGTCGAATTCACCCCTCCACTTT
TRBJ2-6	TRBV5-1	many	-	CASSTTLSGANVLTF	TGCGCCAGCAGCACGACTCTCTCTGGGGCCAACGTCCTGACTTTC
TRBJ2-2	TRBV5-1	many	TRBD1	CASSLAGTGGTGELFF	TGCGCCAGCAGCCTCGCCGGGACAGGGGGAACCGGGGAGCTGTTTTTT
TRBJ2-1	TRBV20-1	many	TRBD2	CSAPGLALDEQFF	TGCAGTGCCCCGGGACTAGCGCTGGATGAGCAGTTCTTC
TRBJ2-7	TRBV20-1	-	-	CSVVPGKNYEQYF	TGCAGTGTTGTCCCGGGGAAGAACTACGAGCAGTACTTC
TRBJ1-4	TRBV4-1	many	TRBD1	CASSQAPGGTEGIATNEKLFF	TGCGCCAGCAGCCAAGCCCCCGGGGGGACAGAGGGAATTGCAACTAATGAAAAACTGTTTTTT
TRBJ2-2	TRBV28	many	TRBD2	CASSFSLAELTGELFF	TGTGCCAGCAGTTTTTCCCTAGCGGAGCTCACCGGGGAGCTGTTTTTT
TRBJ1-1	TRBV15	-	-	CATSGGYTEAFF	TGTGCCACCAGCGGGGGATACACTGAAGCTTTCTTT
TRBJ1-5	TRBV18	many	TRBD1	CASSPGQGVNQPQHF	TGTGCCAGCTCACCGGGACAGGGTGTCAATCAGCCCCAGCATTTT
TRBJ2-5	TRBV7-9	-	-	CASSLVDKISGETQYF	TGTGCCAGCAGCTTAGTCGACAAGATCTCTGGGGAGACCCAGTACTTC
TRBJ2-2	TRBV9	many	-	CASSLGAGELFF	TGTGCCAGCAGCCTCGGGGCCGGGGAGCTGTTTTTT
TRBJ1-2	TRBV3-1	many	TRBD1	CASSQYTGGGYTF	TGTGCCAGCAGCCAATATACAGGGGGCGGCTACACCTTC
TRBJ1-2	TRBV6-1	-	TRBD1	CASSEDWDRGSYGYTF	TGTGCCAGCAGTGAAGATTGGGACAGGGGATCCTATGGCTACACCTTC
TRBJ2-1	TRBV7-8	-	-	CASSLVGRNEQFF	TGTGCCAGCAGCTTAGTGGGGCGTAATGAGCAGTTCTTC
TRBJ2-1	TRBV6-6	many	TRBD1	CASRQGESNEQFF	TGTGCCAGCCGACAGGGAGAGTCTAATGAGCAGTTCTTC
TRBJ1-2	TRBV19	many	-	CASSINPGQPRSHGYTF	TGTGCCAGTAGTATAAACCCCGGACAGCCTAGAAGTCATGGCTACACCTTC
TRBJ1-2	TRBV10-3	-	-	CAISESILQGGYTF	TGTGCCATCAGTGAGTCGATTCTCCAGGGAGGGTACACCTTC
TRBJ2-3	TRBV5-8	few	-	CASSPGSTTDTQYF	TGTGCCAGCAGCCCGGGATCTACCACAGATACGCAGTATTTT
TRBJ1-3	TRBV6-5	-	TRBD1	CASSFGDSLNTIYF	TGTGCCAGCAGTTTCGGGGACAGTCTGAACACCATATATTTT